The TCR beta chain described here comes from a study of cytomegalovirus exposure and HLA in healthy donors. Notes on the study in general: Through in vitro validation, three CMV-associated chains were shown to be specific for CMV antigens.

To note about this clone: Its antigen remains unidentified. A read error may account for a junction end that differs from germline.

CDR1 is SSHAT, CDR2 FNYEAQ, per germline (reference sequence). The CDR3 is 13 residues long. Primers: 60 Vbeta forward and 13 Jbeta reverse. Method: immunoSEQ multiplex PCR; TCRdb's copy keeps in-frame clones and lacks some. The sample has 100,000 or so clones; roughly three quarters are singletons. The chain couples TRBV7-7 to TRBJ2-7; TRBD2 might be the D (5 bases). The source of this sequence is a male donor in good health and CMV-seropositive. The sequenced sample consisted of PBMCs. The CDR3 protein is CASSLDSGNEQYF. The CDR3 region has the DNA TGTGCTAGCAGCTTAGATTCGGGAAACGAGCAGTACTTC.